The 5 T cell receptor beta chains presented below share a single source sample, sequenced in a study of blood T cell repertoires in COVID-19. Using immunoSEQ multiplex PCR, the repertoire was profiled, and TCRdb retains in-frame clones only, with some absent. This table holds about 260,000 clones, roughly 85% found once. Specimen: peripheral blood. The receptors stem from a man aged 60 to 69 who had recovered from COVID-19.

The rearrangement uses TRBV15 and TRBJ1-4; tentatively, D is TRBD1 (6 bases). The CDR3 has 13 amino acids. Germline-derived CDR1 and CDR2 are LNHNV and YYDKDF (reference sequence). The V gene lost 4 bases and the J gene lost 11 bases, with 14 bases spanning the gap. The CDR3 sequence is CATSTVGGPKLFF. The CDR3 region has the DNA TGTGCCACCAGCACTGTGGGGGGGCCCAAACTGTTTTTT.

The genes are TRBV19 and TRBJ2-2; 10 nucleotides match TRBD2. J lost 4 bases, V lost 0 bases, and 5 bases had no gene match. This CDR3 is built from 17 residues. Germline CDR1 and CDR2: LNHDA and SQIVND (reference sequence). The chain's CDR3 is CASSIERTSGTTGELFF. In nucleotides, the CDR3 is TGTGCCAGTAGTATAGAGAGGACTAGCGGCACCACCGGGGAGCTGTTTTTT.

The chain recombines TRBV18 with TRBJ1-6; 10 bases fit TRBD1. The length of the CDR3 is 14 residues. Germline loops: CDR1 KGHSH, CDR2 LQKENI. J gave up 9 bases and V 6 bases, and 5 bases lay outside the gene matches. The CDR3 here is CASSGQGEVSPLHF. The CDR3 region has the DNA TGTGCCAGCTCCGGACAGGGGGAAGTTTCACCCCTCCACTTT.

The CDR3 bases are TGTGCCAGCAGCTTAGTCGGGACAGGGAATTACGAGCAGTACTTC. Protein: CASSLVGTGNYEQYF. This chain connects TRBV7-9 to TRBJ2-7, with TRBD1 identical over 9 bases. CDR3 length: 15 amino acids. V was clipped by 1 base and J by 4 bases; unmatched bases: 5. From germline, CDR1 is SEHNR and CDR2 FQNEAQ (reference sequence).

This clone came up once. The chain employs TRBV28 and TRBJ1-2; 7 nucleotides align to TRBD1. Germline CDR1 is MDHEN and CDR2 is SYDVKM. There are 15 residues in the CDR3. After removal of 4 bases from V and 7 bases from J, the junction contained 12 bases not matched to a gene. The CDR3 nucleotides read TGTGCCAGCAGTTCCTCGGGAGGGGGCGCGGCTGGCTACACCTTC. Its protein product is CASSSSGGGAAGYTF.